Shown below are 10 T cell receptor beta chains from a single sample sequenced in a study of blood T cell repertoires in COVID-19. Sequenced by immunoSEQ multiplex PCR; TCRdb stores in-frame clones only, minus some. Of approximately 180,000 clones in the sample, approximately 85% were seen once. Specimen: peripheral blood. All receptors come from a woman older than 75 with acute or convalescent COVID-19.

The gene calls are TRBV27 and TRBJ1-1, with D possibly TRBD1 on 6 matching bases. V lost 7 bases, J lost 5 bases, and 20 bases lay in between. There are 15 residues in the CDR3. Germline lookup yields CDR1 MNHEY and CDR2 SMNVEV (reference sequence). The CDR3 nucleotides read TGTGCCAGCACCCCCTTCAGGACAGTTGGGACTGAAGCTTTCTTT. Translation: CASTPFRTVGTEAFF.

The chain couples TRBV7-9 to TRBJ2-7, with TRBD2 matching 9 bases. The germline CDR1 and CDR2 sequences are SEHNR and FQNEAQ (reference sequence). The CDR3 length is 16 residues. V gave up 0 bases and J gave up 3 bases; unmatched junction bases: 6. The CDR3 coding sequence is TGTGCCAGCAGCTTAGCTAGACTAGCGGCGGACTACGAGCAGTACTTC. Residues: CASSLARLAADYEQYF. Supplemented by reference TRBV7-9 and TRBJ2-7, the full variable domain reads DTGVSQNPRHKITKRGQNVTFRCDPISEHNRLYWYRQTLGQGPEFLTYFQNEAQLEKSRLLSDRFSAERPKGSFSTLEIQRTEQGDSAMYLCASSLARLAADYEQYFGPGTRLTVT.

V gene TRBV30 combines with J gene TRBJ2-1; maybe TRBD2 (5 bases). V lost 2 bases, J lost 6 bases, and 14 bases lay in between. Germline loops: CDR1 GTSNPN, CDR2 SVGIG (reference sequence). The CDR3 is made up of 14 amino acids. In nucleotides, the CDR3 is TGTGCCTGGAGTACGACGGGATCATCCAATGAGCAGTTCTTC. Amino acid sequence: CAWSTTGSSNEQFF.

The chain links TRBV29-1 to TRBJ2-1, with 11 bases that match TRBD1. The CDR3 is 17 residues long. V was pared by 6 bases and J by 0 bases, with 10 bases of the junction left unmatched. From germline, CDR1 is SQVTM and CDR2 ANQGSEA. The CDR3 DNA follows: TGCAGCGTCCTAACCCCGGGACAGGGGGTCTCCTACAATGAGCAGTTCTTC. Its translation: CSVLTPGQGVSYNEQFF.

The rearrangement joins TRBV12-3 or TRBV12-4 to TRBJ1-2; D unclear. The CDR3 runs 12 residues. V was trimmed by 8 bases and J by 10 bases, leaving 17 bases between them. The CDR3 protein is CASFHPGRDYTF. The CDR3 region has the DNA TGTGCCAGCTTCCACCCCGGGCGGGACTACACCTTC.

This rearrangement joins TRBV27 to TRBJ1-2; no definite D call. CDR3 length: 15 amino acids. V was clipped by 6 bases and J by 4 bases, with 18 bases between them. Germline CDR1 MNHEY, CDR2 SMNVEV (reference sequence). CDR3 DNA: TGTGCCAGCAGCCCCTCTGCCTACGGGGTCTATGGCTACACCTTC. Its translation is CASSPSAYGVYGYTF.

The rearrangement joins TRBV10-2 to TRBJ2-1; 7 bases fit TRBD2. The CDR3 is 13 amino acids. Per germline, CDR1 WSHSY and CDR2 SAAADI. The J segment lost 8 bases and the V segment lost 6 bases, leaving 7 bases of the junction unmatched. The CDR3 nucleotides are TGCGCCAGCAGCGGGAGGTTTGGGGATGAGCAGTTCTTC. This translates into CASSGRFGDEQFF.

This clone was recorded only once. The V gene is TRBV12-5, the J gene TRBJ2-6; 9 nucleotides align to TRBD1. Per germline, CDR1 LGHNT and CDR2 FRNRAP. The CDR3 is 20 residues long. Trimming at V came to 6 bases and at J to 0 bases, leaving 15 bases not matched to a gene. The CDR3 nucleotides read TGTGCTAGTGGCTTTCTCACCGGACAGGGGCACCTCTCTGGGGCCAACGTCCTGACTTTC. Its translation: CASGFLTGQGHLSGANVLTF.

The chain recombines TRBV24-1 with TRBJ1-2; no reliable D call. V gave up 7 bases and J gave up 2 bases, with 13 bases separating them. CDR1 and CDR2 from the germline V gene are KGHDR and SFDVKD. This CDR3 is built from 14 residues. The CDR3 sequence: CATSGLQNNYGYTF. CDR3 sequence (DNA): TGTGCCACCAGCGGACTACAGAACAACTATGGCTACACCTTC.

V and J are TRBV10-3 and TRBJ1-1; D remains unclear. CDR1 ENHRY and CDR2 SYGVKD come from the germline V gene. Trimming took 0 bases from V and 9 from J, leaving 14 bases between them. This CDR3 region has 14 residues. CDR3 sequence reads: CAISESPGGPQAFF. CDR3 nucleotides: TGTGCCATCAGTGAGTCGCCTGGAGGCCCCCAAGCTTTCTTT.